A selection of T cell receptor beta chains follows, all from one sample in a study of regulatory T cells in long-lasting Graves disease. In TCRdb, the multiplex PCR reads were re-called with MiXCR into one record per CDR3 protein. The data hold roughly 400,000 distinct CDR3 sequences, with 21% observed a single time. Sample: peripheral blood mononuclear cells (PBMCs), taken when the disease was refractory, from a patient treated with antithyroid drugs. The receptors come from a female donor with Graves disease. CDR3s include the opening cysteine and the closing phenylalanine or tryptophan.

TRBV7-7 CASSLGFATGELFF
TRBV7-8 CASSLSGGGGSNQPQHF
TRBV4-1 CASSQDNTGELFF
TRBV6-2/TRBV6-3 CASSSGLAGLSSYEQYF
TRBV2 CASSGTSGTSYEQYF
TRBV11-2 CASSPGTVLYGYTF
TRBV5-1 CASSLSPGIQETQYF
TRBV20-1 CSAARGENEQYF
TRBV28 CASTQAGTNYGYTF
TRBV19 CASSIGRVIGQPQHF
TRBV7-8 CASSLAVGMNTEAFF
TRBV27 CASSVARVGIQYF
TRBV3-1 CASSQGSSEQYF
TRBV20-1 CSAAGTGSSYEQYF
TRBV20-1 CSAISTEYQETQYF
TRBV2 CASRRQGRNPFNNEQFF
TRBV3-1 CASSQVLTGGTDTQYF
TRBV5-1 CASSKGQGALTQYF
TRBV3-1 CASSQGAGQTQYF
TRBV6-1 CASSEQGEGETQYF
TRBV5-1 CASSLDGGNSPLHF
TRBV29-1 CSVGDHQTYEQYF
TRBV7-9 CASSLVVVGAGETQYF
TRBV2 CASSEIYVQETQYF
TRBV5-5 CVSTGQEETQYF
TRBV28 CASSFLRAGTGNEKLFF
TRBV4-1 CASSQFGGVTDRLNIQYF
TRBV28 CASSPDIEAFF
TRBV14 CASSQETDYNEQFF
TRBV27 CASNLSGAGELFF
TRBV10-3 CAIRDPGQDTGELFF
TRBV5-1 CASSLDRGNGELFF
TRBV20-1 CSAARRQGRGEQYF
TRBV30 CAWAGQMNTEAFF
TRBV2 CASSVVADPYGYTF
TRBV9 CASSVVDSSYEQYF
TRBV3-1 CASSQGGGSGANVLTF
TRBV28 CASRAGGNSLSGANVLTF
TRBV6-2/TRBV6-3 CASSYGGDYEQYF
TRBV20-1 CSARPSGKGSGELFF
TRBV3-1 CASSQYGGQAYEQYF
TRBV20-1 CSARPGTAYNQPQHF
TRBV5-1 CASSLGTLNTEAFF
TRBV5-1 CASSLPSQGYEAFF
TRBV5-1 CASSWVGTSIDEQYF
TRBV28 CASSTLAGGFQETQYF
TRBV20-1 CSAMPPGLSGNTIYF
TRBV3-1 CASSQAFSGGAKTQYF
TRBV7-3 CASSPWPKETQYF
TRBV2 CASNFDYQETQYF